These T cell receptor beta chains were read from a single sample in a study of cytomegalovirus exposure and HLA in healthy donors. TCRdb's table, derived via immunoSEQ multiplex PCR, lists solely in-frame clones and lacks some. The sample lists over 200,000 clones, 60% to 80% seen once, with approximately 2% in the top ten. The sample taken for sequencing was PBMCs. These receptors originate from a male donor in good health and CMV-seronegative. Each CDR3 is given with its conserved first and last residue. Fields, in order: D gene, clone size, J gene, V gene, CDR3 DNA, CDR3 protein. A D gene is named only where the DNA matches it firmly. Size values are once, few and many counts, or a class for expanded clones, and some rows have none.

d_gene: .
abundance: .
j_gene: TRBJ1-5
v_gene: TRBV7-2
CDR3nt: TGTGCCAGCAGTACGACAGTTAGCAATCAGCCCCAGCATTTT
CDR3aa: CASSTTVSNQPQHF

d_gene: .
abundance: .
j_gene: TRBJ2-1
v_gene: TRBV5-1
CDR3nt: TGCGCCAGCAGCTTGGTAGCGAAGCATGAGCAGTTCTTC
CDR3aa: CASSLVAKHEQFF

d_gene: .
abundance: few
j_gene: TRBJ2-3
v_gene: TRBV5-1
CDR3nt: TGCGCCAGCAGCTTCGGGACAGGACTAGAGCTCCGAAAGGATACGCAGTATTTT
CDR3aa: CASSFGTGLELRKDTQYF

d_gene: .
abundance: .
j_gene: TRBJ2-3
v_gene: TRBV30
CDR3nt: TGTGCCATGCAAACTAGTTTAGTCACAGATACGCAGTATTTT
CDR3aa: CAMQTSLVTDTQYF

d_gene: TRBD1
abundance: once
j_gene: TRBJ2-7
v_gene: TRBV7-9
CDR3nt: TGTTCCAGCAGCTTAGCGTTAGGACAGGGGGCCTACGAGCAGTACTTC
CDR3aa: CSSSLALGQGAYEQYF

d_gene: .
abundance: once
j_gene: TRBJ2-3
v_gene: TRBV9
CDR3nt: TGTGCCAGCAGCGTAGGATTGTCAGCGGCAGAGGTCCATACGCAGTATTTT
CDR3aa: CASSVGLSAAEVHTQYF

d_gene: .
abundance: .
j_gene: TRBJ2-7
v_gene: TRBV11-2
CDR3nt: TGTGCCAGCAGCTTAGACAGCTACGAGCAGTACTTC
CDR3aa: CASSLDSYEQYF

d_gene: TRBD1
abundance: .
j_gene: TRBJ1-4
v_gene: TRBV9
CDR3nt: TGTGCCAGCAGCGCGACAGGGGCTAATGAAAAACTGTTTTTT
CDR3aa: CASSATGANEKLFF

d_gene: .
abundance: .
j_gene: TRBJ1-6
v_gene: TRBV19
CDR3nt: TGTGCCAGTAGTGGGAGGGGTATTATAGATTCACCCCTCCACTTT
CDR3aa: CASSGRGIIDSPLHF

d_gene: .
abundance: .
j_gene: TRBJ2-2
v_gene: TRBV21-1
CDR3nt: TGTGCCAGCAGCAATATACAGTCGAACACCGGGGAGCTGTTTTTT
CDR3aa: CASSNIQSNTGELFF

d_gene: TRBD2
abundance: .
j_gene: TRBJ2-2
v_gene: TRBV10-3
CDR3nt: TGTGCCATCACCGCCCTAGCGGAAGCCGGGGAGCTGTTTTTT
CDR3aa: CAITALAEAGELFF

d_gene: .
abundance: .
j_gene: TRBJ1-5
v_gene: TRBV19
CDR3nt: TGTGCCAGTAGTTGGTTCCTGGCTGGTGATCAGCCCCAGCATTTT
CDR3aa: CASSWFLAGDQPQHF

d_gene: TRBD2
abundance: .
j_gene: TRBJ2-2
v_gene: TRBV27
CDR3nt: TGTGCCAGCAGGCCACTAGCGGGAGGTGGGGCCGGCACCGGGGAGCTGTTTTTT
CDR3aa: CASRPLAGGGAGTGELFF

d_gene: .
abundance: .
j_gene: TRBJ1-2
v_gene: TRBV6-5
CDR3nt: TGTGCCAGCTTTCTTTATGGCTACACCTTC
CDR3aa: CASFLYGYTF

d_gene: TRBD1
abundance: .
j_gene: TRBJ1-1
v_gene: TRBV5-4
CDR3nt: TGTGCCAGCAGGTTCGACAGGGGCACTGAAGCTTTCTTT
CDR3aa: CASRFDRGTEAFF

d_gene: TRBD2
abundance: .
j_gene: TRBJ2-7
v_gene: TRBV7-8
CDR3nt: TGTGCCAGCAGCTCCCTTTTAGCGGGATCGTACGAGCAGTACTTC
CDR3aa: CASSSLLAGSYEQYF

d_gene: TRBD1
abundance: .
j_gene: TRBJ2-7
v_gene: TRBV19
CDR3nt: TGTGCCAGTAGTATGGACAGGGATTACGAGCAGTACTTC
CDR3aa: CASSMDRDYEQYF

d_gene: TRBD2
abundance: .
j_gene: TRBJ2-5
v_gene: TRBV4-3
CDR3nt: TGCGCCAGCAGCCCCGGACTAGCGGAGAAAGAGACCCAGTACTTC
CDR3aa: CASSPGLAEKETQYF

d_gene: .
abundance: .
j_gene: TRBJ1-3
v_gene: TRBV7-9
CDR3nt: TGTGCCAGCAGCCCGAGACAGAACTCTGGAAACACCATATATTTT
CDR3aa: CASSPRQNSGNTIYF

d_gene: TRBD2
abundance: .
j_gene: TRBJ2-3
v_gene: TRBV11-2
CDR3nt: TGTGCCAGCAGCTTAGGGGTTAGCGGGGGGGGTAATACGCAGTATTTT
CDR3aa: CASSLGVSGGGNTQYF

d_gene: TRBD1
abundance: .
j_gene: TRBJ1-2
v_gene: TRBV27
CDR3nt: TGTGCCAGCAGGACTGACAGGGAAGGGGGCAATGGCTACACCTTC
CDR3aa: CASRTDREGGNGYTF

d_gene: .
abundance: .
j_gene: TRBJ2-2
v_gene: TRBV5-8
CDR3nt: TGTGCCAGCAGCTTCGTACAGGGTGTAACCGGGGAGCTGTTTTTT
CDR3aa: CASSFVQGVTGELFF

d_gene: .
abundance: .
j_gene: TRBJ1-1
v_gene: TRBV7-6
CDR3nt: TGTGCCAGCAGCGGCAGGACGGGAATGAACACTGAAGCTTTCTTT
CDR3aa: CASSGRTGMNTEAFF

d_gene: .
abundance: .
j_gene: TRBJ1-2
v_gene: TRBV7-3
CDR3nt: TGTGCCAGCAGCTTAAGTGGCCTCGATGGCTACACCTTC
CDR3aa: CASSLSGLDGYTF

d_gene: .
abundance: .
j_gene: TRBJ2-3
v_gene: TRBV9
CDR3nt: TGTGCCAGCAGCTCGGTGGGGGCACCCACAGATACGCAGTATTTT
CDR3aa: CASSSVGAPTDTQYF

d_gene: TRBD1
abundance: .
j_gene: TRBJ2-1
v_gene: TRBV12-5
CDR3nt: TGTGCTAGTGTCCCCGACAGGGGCTCCTACAATGAGCAGTTCTTC
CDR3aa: CASVPDRGSYNEQFF

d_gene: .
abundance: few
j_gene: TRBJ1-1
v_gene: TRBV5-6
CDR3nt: TGTGCCAGCAGCTTTCCGGGTTTCGCGAACACTGAAGCTTTCTTT
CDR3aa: CASSFPGFANTEAFF

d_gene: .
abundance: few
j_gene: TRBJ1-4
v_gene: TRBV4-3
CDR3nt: TGCGCCAGCAGCCAAGATCAAGAGGGTGTCTCTGAAAAACTGTTTTTT
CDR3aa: CASSQDQEGVSEKLFF

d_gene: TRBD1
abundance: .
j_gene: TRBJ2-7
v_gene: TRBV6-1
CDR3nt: TGTGCCAGCAGTGAACCGGGACAGGGGGCTTCCTACGAGCAGTACTTC
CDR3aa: CASSEPGQGASYEQYF

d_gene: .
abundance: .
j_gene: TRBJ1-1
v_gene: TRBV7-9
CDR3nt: TGTGCCAGCAGCTCCTTCGGTTCGAGGACTGAAGTTTTCTTT
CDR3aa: CASSSFGSRTEVFF

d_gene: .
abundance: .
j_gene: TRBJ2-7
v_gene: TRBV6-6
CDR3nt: TGTGCCAGCAGTTATAACGGGGTCTACGAGCAGTACTTC
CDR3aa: CASSYNGVYEQYF

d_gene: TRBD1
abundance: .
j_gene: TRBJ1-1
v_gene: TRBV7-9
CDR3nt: TGTGCCAGCAGCTTACCGCAGGGGGCGCATTCTGAAGCTTTCTTT
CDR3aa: CASSLPQGAHSEAFF

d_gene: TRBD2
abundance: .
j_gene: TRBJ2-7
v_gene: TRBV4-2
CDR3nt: TGTGCCAGCAGCCAAGATTCTCTGCGGGAGGGCCCCCACGAGCAGTACTTC
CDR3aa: CASSQDSLREGPHEQYF

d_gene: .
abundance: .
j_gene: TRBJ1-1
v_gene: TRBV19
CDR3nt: TGTGCCAGTAGTATAGATCGGACAGAGAAAGCTTTCTTT
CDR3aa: CASSIDRTEKAFF

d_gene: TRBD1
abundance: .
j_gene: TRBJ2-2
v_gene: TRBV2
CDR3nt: TGTGCCAGCAGTGAGGAGACAGGGCCGTTTTTT
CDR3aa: CASSEETGPFF

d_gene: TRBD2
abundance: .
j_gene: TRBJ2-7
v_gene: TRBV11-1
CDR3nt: TGTGCCAGCAGCGCCGGACTACTAGCGGGGCACTACGAGCAGTACTTC
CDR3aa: CASSAGLLAGHYEQYF

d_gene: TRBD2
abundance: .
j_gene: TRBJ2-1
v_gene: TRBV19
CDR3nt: TGTGCCAGTAGTATGGGGCTAGCGGGAGAGTCTAGGAATGAGCAGTTCTTC
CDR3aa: CASSMGLAGESRNEQFF

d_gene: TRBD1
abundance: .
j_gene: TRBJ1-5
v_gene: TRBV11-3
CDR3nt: TGTGCCAGCAGCCCCCGGGACAGTCATAGCAATCAGCCCCAGCATTTT
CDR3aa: CASSPRDSHSNQPQHF

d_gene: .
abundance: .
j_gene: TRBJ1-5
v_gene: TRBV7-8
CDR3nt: TGTGCCAGCAGCGCACCCTCAGGGCGTGGGCAGCCCCAGCATTTT
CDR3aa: CASSAPSGRGQPQHF

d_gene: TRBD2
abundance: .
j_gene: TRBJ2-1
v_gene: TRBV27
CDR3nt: TGTGCCAGCAGCCCTGGGGCTAGCGGGAGGGCCAATGAGCAGTTCTTC
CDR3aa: CASSPGASGRANEQFF

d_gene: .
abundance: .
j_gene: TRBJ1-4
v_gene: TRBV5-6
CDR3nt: TGTGCCAGCAGCAATGGGGGGGCAATTAATGAAAAACTGTTTTTT
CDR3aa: CASSNGGAINEKLFF

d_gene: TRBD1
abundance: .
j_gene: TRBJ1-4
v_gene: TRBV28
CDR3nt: TGTGCCAGCAGTGGACAGGGGATTAATGAAAAACTGTTTTTT
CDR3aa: CASSGQGINEKLFF

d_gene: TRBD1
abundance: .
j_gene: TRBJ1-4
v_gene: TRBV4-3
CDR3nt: TGCGCCAGCAGCTTCCACCGGGACAGGGATGAAAAACTGTTTTTT
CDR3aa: CASSFHRDRDEKLFF

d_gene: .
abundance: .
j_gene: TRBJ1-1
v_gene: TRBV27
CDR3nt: TGTGCCAGCAGCCGGGGCCGCGGGGGCACTGAAGCTTTCTTT
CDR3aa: CASSRGRGGTEAFF

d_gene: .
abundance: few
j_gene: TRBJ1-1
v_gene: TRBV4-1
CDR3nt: TGCGCCAGCAGCCAAGAAGCCGGTAGGGGTGAAACTGAAGCTTTCTTT
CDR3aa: CASSQEAGRGETEAFF

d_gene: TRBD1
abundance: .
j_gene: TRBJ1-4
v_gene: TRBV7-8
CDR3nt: TGTGCCAGCAGCTTATTATTGGGGACAGGGGGAAAACTGTTTTTT
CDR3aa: CASSLLLGTGGKLFF